This T cell receptor beta chain came from a study of blood T cell repertoires in COVID-19. Study at large: Acute-phase and convalescent COVID-19 samples originated in the United States, Italy and Spain. The cDNA or gDNA used as material had been derived from T cells, B-cell-depleted T cells, or PBMCs.

Per germline, CDR1 SQVTM and CDR2 ANQGSEA. This CDR3 has 13 residues. J gave up 1 base and V 8 bases, and 3 bases lay outside the gene matches. Original data processing: Scientists estimated how many nucleated cells there were by amplifying reference gene primers. Assay used: immunoSEQ multiplex PCR; TCRdb lists only in-frame clones, some missing. Clonal size and the V and J genes are those of that table, whereas D and trimming came from the DNA. The table lists approximately 470,000 clones, 70% to 90% of them singletons, with roughly 3.2% in the top ten. Material for sequencing was peripheral blood. The origin of this receptor is a human donor in a cohort sampled during active COVID-19. V usage is TRBV29-1 and J usage is TRBJ2-3, with 10 bases identical to TRBD2. The CDR3 DNA reads as TGCAGCACAGGACTAGCGGGCACAGATACGCAGTATTTT. Protein product: CSTGLAGTDTQYF.